Listed here is a single T cell receptor beta chain. The record originates from a study of blood T cell repertoires in COVID-19. Looking at the study overall: Samples taken during acute and convalescent COVID-19 were collected in the United States, Italy and Spain. The cDNA or gDNA used as material had been derived from T cells, B-cell-depleted T cells, or PBMCs.

Allocation to cohorts depended on clinical history reported by the participants. The authors' processing: Using reference gene primer amplification, nucleated cell counts were estimated. The data were produced by immunoSEQ multiplex PCR, yet TCRdb's version contains in-frame clones alone and is incomplete. Clonal size and the V and J genes are those of that table, whereas D and trimming came from the DNA. The table records about 180,000 clones, 80% to 90% of them present only once. This CDR3 has 18 amino acids. V was pared by 3 bases and J by 2 bases, with 14 bases of the junction left unmatched. The germline CDR1 and CDR2 sequences are MDHEN and SYDVKM.

The chain recombines TRBV28 with TRBJ2-7; TRBD2 matches at 9 bases. Specimen: PBMCs or T cells enriched from blood (not recorded which). This TCR was recovered from a woman between 35 and 50 years old with acute COVID-19. The CDR3 loop reads CASSFPKGGGAGAYEQYF. In nucleotides, the CDR3 is TGTGCCAGCAGTTTCCCCAAAGGCGGGGGGGCAGGGGCCTACGAGCAGTACTTC.